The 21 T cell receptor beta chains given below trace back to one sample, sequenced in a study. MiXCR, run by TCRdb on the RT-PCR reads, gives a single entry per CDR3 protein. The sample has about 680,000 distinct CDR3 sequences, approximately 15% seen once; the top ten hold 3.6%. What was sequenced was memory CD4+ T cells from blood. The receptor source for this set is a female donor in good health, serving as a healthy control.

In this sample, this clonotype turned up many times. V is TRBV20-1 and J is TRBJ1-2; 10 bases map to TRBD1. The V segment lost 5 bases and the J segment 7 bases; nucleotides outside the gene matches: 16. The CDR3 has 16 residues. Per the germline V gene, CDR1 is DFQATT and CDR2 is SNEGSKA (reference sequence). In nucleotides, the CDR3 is TGCAGTGCTTCACAGTACCAGACAGGGGGCAATCGTGGCTACACCTTC. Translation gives CSASQYQTGGNRGYTF.

The CDR3 DNA reads as TGTGCCAGCAGCCAAGTGGGGGGCTCTGGGGCCAACGTCCTGACTTTC. Its translation is CASSQVGGSGANVLTF. The chain carries TRBV14 and TRBJ2-6; D might be TRBD2 (6 bases). This CDR3 region has 16 residues. With 1 base removed from V and 0 bases from J, the gap between germline ends came to 7 bases. Germline CDR1 reads SGHDN; CDR2 reads FVKESK.

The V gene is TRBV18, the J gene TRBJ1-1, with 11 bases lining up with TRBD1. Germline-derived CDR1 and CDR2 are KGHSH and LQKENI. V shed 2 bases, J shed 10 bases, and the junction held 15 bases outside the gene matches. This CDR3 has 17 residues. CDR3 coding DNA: TGTGCCAGCTCACCAGCTCTGATCCGGACAGGGGGCAAGAGAGCTTTCTTT. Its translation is CASSPALIRTGGKRAFF. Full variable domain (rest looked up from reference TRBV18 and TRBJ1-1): NAGVMQNPRHLVRRRGQEARLRCSPMKGHSHVYWYRQLPEEGLKFMVYLQKENIIDESGMPKERFSAEFPKEGPSILRIQQVVRGDSAAYFCASSPALIRTGGKRAFFGQGTRLTVV.

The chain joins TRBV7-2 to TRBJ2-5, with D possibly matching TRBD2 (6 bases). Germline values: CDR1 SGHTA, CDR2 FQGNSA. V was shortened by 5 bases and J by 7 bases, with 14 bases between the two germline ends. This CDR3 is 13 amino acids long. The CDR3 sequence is CASSIDWGGTQYF. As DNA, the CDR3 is TGTGCCAGCAGCATAGACTGGGGAGGGACCCAGTACTTC.

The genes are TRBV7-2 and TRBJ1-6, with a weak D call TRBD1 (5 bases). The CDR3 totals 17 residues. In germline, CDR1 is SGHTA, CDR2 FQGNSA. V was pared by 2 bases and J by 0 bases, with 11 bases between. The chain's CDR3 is CASSLLGVASYNSPLHF. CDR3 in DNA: TGTGCCAGCAGCTTACTAGGGGTAGCCTCCTATAATTCACCCCTCCACTTT.

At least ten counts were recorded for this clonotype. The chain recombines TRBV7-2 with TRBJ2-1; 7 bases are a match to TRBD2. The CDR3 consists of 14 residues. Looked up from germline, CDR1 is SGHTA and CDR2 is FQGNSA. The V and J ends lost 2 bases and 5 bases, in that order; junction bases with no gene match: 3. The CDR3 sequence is CASSLSGTHNEQFF. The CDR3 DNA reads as TGTGCCAGCAGCTTAAGCGGGACCCACAATGAGCAGTTCTTC.

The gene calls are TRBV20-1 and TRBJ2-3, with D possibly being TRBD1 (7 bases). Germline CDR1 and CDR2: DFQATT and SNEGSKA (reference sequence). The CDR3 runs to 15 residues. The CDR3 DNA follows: TGCAGCCTCGGGGGACAGATGTTCTTTGTGGATACGCAGTATTTT. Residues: CSLGGQMFFVDTQYF.

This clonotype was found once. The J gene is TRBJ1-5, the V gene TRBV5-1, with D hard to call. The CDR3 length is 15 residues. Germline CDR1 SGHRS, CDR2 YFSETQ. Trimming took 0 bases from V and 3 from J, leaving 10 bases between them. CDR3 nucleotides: TGCGCCAGCAGCTTGGACACCTGGCCCAATCAGCCCCAGCATTTT. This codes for CASSLDTWPNQPQHF. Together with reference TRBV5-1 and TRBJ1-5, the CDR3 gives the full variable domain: KAGVTQTPRYLIKTRGQQVTLSCSPISGHRSVSWYQQTPGQGLQFLFEYFSETQRNKGNFPGRFSGRQFSNSRSEMNVSTLELGDSALYLCASSLDTWPNQPQHFGDGTRLSIL.

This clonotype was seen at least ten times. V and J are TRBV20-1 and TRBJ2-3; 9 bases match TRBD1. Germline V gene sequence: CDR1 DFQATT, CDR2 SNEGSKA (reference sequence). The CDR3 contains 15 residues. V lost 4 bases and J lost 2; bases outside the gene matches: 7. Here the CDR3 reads CSAIPGQGDTDTQYF. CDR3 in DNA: TGCAGTGCTATACCGGGACAGGGCGACACAGATACGCAGTATTTT.

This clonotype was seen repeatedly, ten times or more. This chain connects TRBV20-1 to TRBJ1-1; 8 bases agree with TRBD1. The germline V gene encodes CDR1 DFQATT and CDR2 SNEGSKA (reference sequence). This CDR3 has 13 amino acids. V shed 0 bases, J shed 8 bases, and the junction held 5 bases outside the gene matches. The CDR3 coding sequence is TGCAGTGCTAGAGAGTTAGGACAGGGCGAAGCTTTCTTT. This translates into CSARELGQGEAFF.

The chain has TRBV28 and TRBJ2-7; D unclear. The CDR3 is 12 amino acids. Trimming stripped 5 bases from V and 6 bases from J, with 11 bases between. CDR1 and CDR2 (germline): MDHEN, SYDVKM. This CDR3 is CASSSNSLEQYF. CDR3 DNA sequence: TGTGCCAGCAGTAGTAACTCCCTCGAGCAGTACTTC.

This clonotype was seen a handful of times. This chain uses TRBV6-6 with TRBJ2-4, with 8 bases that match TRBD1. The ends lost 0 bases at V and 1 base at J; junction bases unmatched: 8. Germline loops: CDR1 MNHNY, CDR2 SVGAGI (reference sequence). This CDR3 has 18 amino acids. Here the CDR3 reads CASSYSTGGKNAKNIQYF. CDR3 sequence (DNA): TGTGCCAGCAGTTACTCTACAGGGGGTAAAAATGCCAAAAACATTCAGTACTTC.

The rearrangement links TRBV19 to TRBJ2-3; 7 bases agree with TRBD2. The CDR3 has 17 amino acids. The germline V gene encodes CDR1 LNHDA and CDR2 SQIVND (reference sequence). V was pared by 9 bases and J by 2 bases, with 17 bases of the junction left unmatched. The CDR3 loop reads CARISRCGGVTTDTQYF. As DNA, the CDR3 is TGTGCCAGAATCTCCCGTTGCGGGGGAGTAACCACAGATACGCAGTATTTT.

CDR3 residues: CASSSTPGTGHSGANVLTF. As DNA, the CDR3 is TGTGCCAGCAGCTCCACTCCCGGGACAGGGCACTCTGGGGCCAACGTCCTGACTTTC. J is TRBJ2-6 and V is TRBV7-9, with 9 bases identical to TRBD1. This CDR3 region has 19 residues. Germline CDR1 reads SEHNR; CDR2 reads FQNEAQ (reference sequence). The trim removed 4 bases at V and 0 bases at J, leaving 10 bases unmatched.

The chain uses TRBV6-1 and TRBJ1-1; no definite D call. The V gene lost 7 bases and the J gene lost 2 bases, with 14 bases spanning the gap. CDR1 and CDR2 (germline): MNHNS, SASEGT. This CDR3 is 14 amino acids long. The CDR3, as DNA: TGTGCCAGCATGTCTTATAGGGCAAACACTGAAGCTTTCTTT. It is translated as CASMSYRANTEAFF.

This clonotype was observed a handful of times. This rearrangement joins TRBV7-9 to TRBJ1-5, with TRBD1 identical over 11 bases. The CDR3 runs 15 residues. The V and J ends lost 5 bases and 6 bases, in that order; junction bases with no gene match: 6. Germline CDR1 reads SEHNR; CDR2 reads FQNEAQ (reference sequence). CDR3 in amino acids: CASSLGQGAFQPQHF. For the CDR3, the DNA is TGTGCCAGCAGCCTAGGACAGGGGGCTTTTCAGCCCCAGCATTTT.

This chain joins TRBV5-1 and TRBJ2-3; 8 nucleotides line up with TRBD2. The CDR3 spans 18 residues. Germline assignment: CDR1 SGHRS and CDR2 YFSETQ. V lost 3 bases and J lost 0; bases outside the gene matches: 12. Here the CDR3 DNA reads TGCGCCAGCAGCTGGTGGTCTAGCGGGTCCTCTAGCACAGATACGCAGTATTTT. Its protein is CASSWWSSGSSSTDTQYF. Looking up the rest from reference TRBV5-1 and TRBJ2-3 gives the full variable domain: KAGVTQTPRYLIKTRGQQVTLSCSPISGHRSVSWYQQTPGQGLQFLFEYFSETQRNKGNFPGRFSGRQFSNSRSEMNVSTLELGDSALYLCASSWWSSGSSSTDTQYFGPGTRLTVL.

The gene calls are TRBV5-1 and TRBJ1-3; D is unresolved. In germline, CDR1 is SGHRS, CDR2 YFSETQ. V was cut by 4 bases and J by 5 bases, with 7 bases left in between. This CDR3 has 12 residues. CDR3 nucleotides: TGCGCCAGCAGCAGCGACAGAAACACCATATATTTT. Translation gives CASSSDRNTIYF. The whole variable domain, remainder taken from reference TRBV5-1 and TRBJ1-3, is KAGVTQTPRYLIKTRGQQVTLSCSPISGHRSVSWYQQTPGQGLQFLFEYFSETQRNKGNFPGRFSGRQFSNSRSEMNVSTLELGDSALYLCASSSDRNTIYFGEGSWLTVV.

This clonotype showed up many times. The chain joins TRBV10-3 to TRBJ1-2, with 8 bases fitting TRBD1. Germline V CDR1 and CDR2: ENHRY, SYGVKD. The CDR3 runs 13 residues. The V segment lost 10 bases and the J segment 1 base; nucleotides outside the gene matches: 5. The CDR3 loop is CATWTGNNYGYTF. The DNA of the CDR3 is TGTGCCACTTGGACAGGGAATAACTATGGCTACACCTTC.

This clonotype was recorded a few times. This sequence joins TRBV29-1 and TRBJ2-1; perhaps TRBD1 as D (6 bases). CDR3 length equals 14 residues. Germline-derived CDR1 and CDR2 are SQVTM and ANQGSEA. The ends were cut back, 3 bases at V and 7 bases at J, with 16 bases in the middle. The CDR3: CSVDPGTLGNEQFF. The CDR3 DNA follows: TGCAGCGTTGATCCCGGGACATTAGGGAATGAGCAGTTCTTC.

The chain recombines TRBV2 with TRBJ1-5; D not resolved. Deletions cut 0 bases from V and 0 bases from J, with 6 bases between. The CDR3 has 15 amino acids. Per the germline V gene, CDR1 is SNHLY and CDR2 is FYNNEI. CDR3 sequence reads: CASSEATNSNQPQHF. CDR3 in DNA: TGTGCCAGCAGTGAAGCGACTAATAGCAATCAGCCCCAGCATTTT.